The clone carrying this T cell receptor (beta chain) came up a few times. What it recognizes is unknown. Sequencing used immunoSEQ multiplex PCR; TCRdb keeps in-frame clones, though not all of them. This repertoire shows 5,700 or so clones, approximately 70% found once; its top ten account for 25% to 30%. The entry originates in a study of radiation and T cells in renal cell carcinoma. Study observations and caveats: Irradiated tumors held more dominant CDR3 motifs than control tumors.

Germline lookup yields CDR1 SGHTA and CDR2 FQGNSA. Trimming removed 1 base at V and 5 bases at J, with 11 bases between. This CDR3 comprises 14 residues. Sample treatment: treatment-naive control, cytoreductive nephrectomy. The patient's renal cell carcinoma had clear cell pathology. Controls included a few female and about 12 male donors, resected 2011 to 2014. The chain is built from TRBV7-2 and TRBJ2-5; D perhaps matches TRBD2 (5 bases). Sequenced here: tumor tissue, sampled from a patient whose treatment was nephrectomy without radiotherapy. The TCR comes from a human donor with renal cell carcinoma. The CDR3, as DNA: TGTGCCAGCAGCTTAGAAGGGAGATCGGAGACCCAGTACTTC. Protein: CASSLEGRSETQYF.